What follows are 2 T cell receptor beta chains derived from one specimen sequenced in a study of regulatory T cells in long-lasting Graves disease. Stated time point: newly diagnosed GD, antithyroid drugs for less than 3 months. There was RNA extracted from PBMCs, and the TCR library was made from it. Assembly of TCR beta libraries relied on iRepertoire HTBI primers together with Arm-PCR of CDR3 regions. TCRdb fed the multiplex PCR reads into MiXCR, producing one record per CDR3 protein. The sample holds roughly 610,000 distinct CDR3 sequences; under 20% are singletons and the top ten take roughly 18%. Another study also made use of these data, one on T cells in Graves' hyperthyroidism and ophthalmopathy.

The source was peripheral blood mononuclear cells (PBMCs), collected at new diagnosis, from a patient treated with antithyroid drugs. The receptors originated from a woman aged 30 to 39 with Graves disease.

This clonotype was observed a handful of times. The chain recombines TRBV12-3 or TRBV12-4 with TRBJ2-2; a possible D gene is TRBD1 (6 bases). The CDR3 contains 14 residues. The V and J ends lost 6 bases and 4 bases respectively, with 12 bases between them. CDR3 nucleotide sequence: TGTGCCAGCAGGCTCCGACAGGCCACCGGGGAGCTGTTTTTT. Translation gives CASRLRQATGELFF.

This clonotype was seen a few times. This rearrangement joins TRBV5-1 to TRBJ2-4; no clear D. Germline V lookup: CDR1 SGHRS, CDR2 YFSETQ. V lost 3 bases to trimming and J lost 1 base, with 11 bases between them. CDR3 length: 15 residues. The CDR3 DNA reads TGCGCCAGCAGCTCGTCCGAGTGGGCCAAAAACATTCAGTACTTC. Translating gives CASSSSEWAKNIQYF.